This T cell receptor beta chain is from a study of CD4 T cells in relation to SARS-CoV-2 and coronaviruses (TCRdb year 2021). Background for the entire study: Patient-derived lymphoblastoid cell lines were used to map the HLA restriction of shared crossreactive spike epitopes. Expansion assays from other donors in the study were sequenced with a different, Illumina-based TCR-beta assay. Memory CD4+ T cell crossreactivity between SARS-CoV-2 and common cold coronavirus spike proteins was assessed at the TCR clonotype level in the study. The Adaptive Biotechnologies TCR-sequencing kit was used for samples from a few pre-COVID donors and for the naive versus memory experiments, whereas the other data were Illumina-based.

The CDR3 runs 13 amino acids, cysteine and phenylalanine included. Kept here is only the CDR3 DNA, which spans 39 bases and is read in frame from base 1. CDR1 SGHTA and CDR2 FQGNSA are derived from the germline V gene. Trimming removed 4 bases from V and 7 bases from J; the gene matches leave 3 bases unexplained. Uncultured naive and memory CD4+ T cell DNA received deep-resolution immunoSEQ TCR-beta sequencing. The paper's data handling went like this. During preprocessing, nonproductive sequences were discarded, as were any CDR3s that did not begin with C, did not end with F or W, or were shorter than 7 amino acids. Cultured and uncultured naive and memory CD4+ repertoires were searched for previously identified spike- and CEF-reactive CDR3s. After three terminal residues were trimmed from each end, CDR3 homology was quantified as pairwise Levenshtein distance using the stringdist R package. TCRdb re-hosts the immuneACCESS table, in-frame sequences only. Its copies lack some clones; in the studies checked, an unresolved V gene accounts for under half of them, and the cause for the rest is not known. V and J calls and clone size follow that table, whereas D and trimming were derived from the DNA. The sample contains about 70,000 clones, more than 75% of them found a single time. Clones ranked in the top ten supply 1.6% of the sample.

Points the paper makes about the study in general: Sequencing naive versus memory cells indicated that the assay picks up memory recall responses, not primary responses primed during culture. In approximately 60% of donors, memory CD4+ clonotypes turned up that crossrecognized SARS-CoV-2 and at least one common cold coronavirus spike. Small numbers of patients and of tested TCRs limited the study. Crossreactive clones showed significantly weaker SARS-CoV-2-driven expansion than monoreactive clones, consistent with antigenic imprinting. Pre-pandemic and post-infection samples were not both contributed by any donor, so tracing of the source of pre-existing responses was limited. Crossreactivity analysis centred on spike protein, so crossreactivity against other viral proteins was not assessed.

CD4+ T cells from unexposed donors were collected before the COVID-19 pandemic (2011-2018). Naive and memory CD4+ T cells were separated from cryopreserved PBMCs by CD4 enrichment followed by EasySep naive CD4+ T cell enrichment. The leukapheresis product used for the unexposed donors was purchased from a commercial source. Ficoll-Paque PLUS gradient centrifugation was used to isolate PBMCs from either whole blood or leukapheresis product. PBMCs were either cryopreserved at -140°C or used fresh in the expansion assay. The QIAamp Micro DNA Kit was used to extract genomic DNA from the CD4+ T cells. This clone was recorded once. There is no known antigen for this receptor. One base away there is no much larger clone; base qualities are not given.

The sequence was collected from a human donor in good health. Sequencing input: memory CD4+ T cells from PBMCs. The sample's cell subset or site label, decoded: memory (non-naive) CD4+ T cells. Recombination connected TRBV7-2 to TRBJ2-1, and 8 junction bases match TRBD1. Here the CDR3 is given as CASSSTGENEQFF. DNA sequence: TGTGCCAGCAGCTCGACAGGGGAAAATGAGCAGTTCTTC.